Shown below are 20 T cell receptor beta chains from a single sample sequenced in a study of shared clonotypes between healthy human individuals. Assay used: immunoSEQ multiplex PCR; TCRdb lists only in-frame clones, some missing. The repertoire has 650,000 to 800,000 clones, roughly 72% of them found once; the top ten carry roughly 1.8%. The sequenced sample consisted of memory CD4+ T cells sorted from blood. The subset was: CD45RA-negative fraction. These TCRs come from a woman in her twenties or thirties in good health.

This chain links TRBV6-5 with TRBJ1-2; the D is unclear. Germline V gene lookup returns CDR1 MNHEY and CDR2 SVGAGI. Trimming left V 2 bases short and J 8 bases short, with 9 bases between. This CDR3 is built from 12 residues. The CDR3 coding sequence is TGTGCCAGCAGTTACCCAGAGGGCGGCTACACCTTC. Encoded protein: CASSYPEGGYTF.

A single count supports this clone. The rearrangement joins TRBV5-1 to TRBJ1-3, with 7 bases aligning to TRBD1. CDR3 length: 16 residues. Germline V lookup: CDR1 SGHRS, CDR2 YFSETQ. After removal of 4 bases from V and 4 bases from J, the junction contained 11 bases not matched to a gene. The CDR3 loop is CASSLRSRGAGNTIYF. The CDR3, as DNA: TGCGCCAGCAGCCTCAGAAGCAGGGGGGCCGGAAACACCATATATTTT. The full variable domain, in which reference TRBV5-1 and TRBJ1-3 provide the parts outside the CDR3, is KAGVTQTPRYLIKTRGQQVTLSCSPISGHRSVSWYQQTPGQGLQFLFEYFSETQRNKGNFPGRFSGRQFSNSRSEMNVSTLELGDSALYLCASSLRSRGAGNTIYFGEGSWLTVV.

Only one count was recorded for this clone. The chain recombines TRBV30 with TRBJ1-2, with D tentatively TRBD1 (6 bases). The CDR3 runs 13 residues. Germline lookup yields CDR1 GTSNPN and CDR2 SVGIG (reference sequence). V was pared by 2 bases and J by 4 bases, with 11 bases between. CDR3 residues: CAWSLSQGYGYTF. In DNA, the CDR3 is TGTGCCTGGAGTTTGTCACAGGGCTATGGCTACACCTTC.

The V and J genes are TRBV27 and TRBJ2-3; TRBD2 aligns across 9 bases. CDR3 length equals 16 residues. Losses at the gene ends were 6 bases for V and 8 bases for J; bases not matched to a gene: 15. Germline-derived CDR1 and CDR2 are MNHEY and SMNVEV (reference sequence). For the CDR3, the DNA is TGTGCCAGCAGATTGTTAAGCGGGAGGTCCGGGGGTACGCAGTATTTT. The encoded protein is CASRLLSGRSGGTQYF.

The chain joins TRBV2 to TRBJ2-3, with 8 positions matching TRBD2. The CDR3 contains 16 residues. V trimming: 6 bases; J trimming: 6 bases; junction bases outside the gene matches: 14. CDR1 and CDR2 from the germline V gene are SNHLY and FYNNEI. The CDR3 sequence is CASRRAGESPTDTQYF. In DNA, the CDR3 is TGTGCCAGCAGAAGAGCGGGAGAATCACCCACGGATACGCAGTATTTT. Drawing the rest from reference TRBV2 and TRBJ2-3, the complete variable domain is EPEVTQTPSHQVTQMGQEVILRCVPISNHLYFYWYRQILGQKVEFLVSFYNNEISEKSEIFDDQFSVERPDGSNFTLKIRSTKLEDSAMYFCASRRAGESPTDTQYFGPGTRLTVL.

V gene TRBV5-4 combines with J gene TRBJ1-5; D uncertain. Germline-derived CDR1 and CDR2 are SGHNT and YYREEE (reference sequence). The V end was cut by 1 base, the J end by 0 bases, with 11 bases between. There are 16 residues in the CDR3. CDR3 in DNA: TGTGCCAGCAGCTTGTGGTCAGGATATAGCAATCAGCCCCAGCATTTT. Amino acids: CASSLWSGYSNQPQHF.

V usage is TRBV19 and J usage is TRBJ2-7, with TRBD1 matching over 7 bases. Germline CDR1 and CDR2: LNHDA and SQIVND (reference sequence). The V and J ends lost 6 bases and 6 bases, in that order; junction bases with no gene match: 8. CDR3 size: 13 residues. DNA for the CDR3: TGTGCCAGTAGGGGGACAGCTACCCTCGAGCAGTACTTC. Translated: CASRGTATLEQYF.

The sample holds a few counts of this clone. The CDR3 is CASSSPPRPDNEQFF. Here the CDR3 DNA reads TGCGCCAGCAGCTCCCCTCCGCGGCCAGACAATGAGCAGTTCTTC. The chain joins TRBV5-1 to TRBJ2-1; no firm D call. The CDR3 is made up of 15 amino acids. CDR1 is SGHRS and CDR2 is YFSETQ in the germline V gene. V gave up 3 bases and J gave up 5 bases, with 15 bases separating them. The variable domain in full, completed from reference TRBV5-1 and TRBJ2-1, reads KAGVTQTPRYLIKTRGQQVTLSCSPISGHRSVSWYQQTPGQGLQFLFEYFSETQRNKGNFPGRFSGRQFSNSRSEMNVSTLELGDSALYLCASSSPPRPDNEQFFGPGTRLTVL.

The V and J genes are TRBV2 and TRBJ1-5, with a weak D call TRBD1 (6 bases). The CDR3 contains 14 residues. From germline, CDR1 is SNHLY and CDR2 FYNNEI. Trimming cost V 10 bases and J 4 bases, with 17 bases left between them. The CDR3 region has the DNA TGTGCCACTCGGTGGAGACAGGCAAATCAGCCCCAGCATTTT. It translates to CATRWRQANQPQHF.

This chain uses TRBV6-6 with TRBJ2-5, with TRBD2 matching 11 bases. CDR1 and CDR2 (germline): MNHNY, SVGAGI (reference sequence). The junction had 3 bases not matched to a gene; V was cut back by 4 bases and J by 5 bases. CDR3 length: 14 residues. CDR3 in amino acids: CASSSLAGGETQYF. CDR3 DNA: TGTGCCAGCAGTTCCTTAGCGGGAGGGGAGACCCAGTACTTC.

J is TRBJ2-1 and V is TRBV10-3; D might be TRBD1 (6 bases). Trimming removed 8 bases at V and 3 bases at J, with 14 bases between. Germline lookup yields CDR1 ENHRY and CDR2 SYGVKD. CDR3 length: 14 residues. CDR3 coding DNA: TGTGCCATCTCAACCGGGACATTCTACAATGAGCAGTTCTTC. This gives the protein CAISTGTFYNEQFF.

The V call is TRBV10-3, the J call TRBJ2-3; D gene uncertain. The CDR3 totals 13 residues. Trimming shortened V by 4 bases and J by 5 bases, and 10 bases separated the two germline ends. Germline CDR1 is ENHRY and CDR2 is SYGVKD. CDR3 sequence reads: CAISGPRGDTQYF. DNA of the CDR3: TGTGCCATCAGTGGCCCTAGAGGAGATACGCAGTATTTT.

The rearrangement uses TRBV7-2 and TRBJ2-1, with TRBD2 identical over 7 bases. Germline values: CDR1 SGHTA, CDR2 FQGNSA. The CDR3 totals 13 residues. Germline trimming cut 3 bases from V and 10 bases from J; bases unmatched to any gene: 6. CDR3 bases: TGTGCCAGCAGCTTGATACTAGCGAACGAGCAGTTCTTC. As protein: CASSLILANEQFF.

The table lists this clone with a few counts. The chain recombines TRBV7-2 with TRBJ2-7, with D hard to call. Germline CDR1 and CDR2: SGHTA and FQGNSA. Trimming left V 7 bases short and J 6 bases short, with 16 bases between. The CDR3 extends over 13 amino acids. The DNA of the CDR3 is TGTGCCAGCAACCTTCGTGGCTGGAGCGAGCAGTACTTC. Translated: CASNLRGWSEQYF.

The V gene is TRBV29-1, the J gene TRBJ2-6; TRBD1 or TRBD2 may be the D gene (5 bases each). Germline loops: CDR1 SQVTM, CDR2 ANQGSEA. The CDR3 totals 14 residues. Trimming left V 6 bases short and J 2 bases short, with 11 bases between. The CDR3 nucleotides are TGCAGCGTCGGTGGGACCGCTGGGGCCAACGTCCTGACTTTC. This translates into CSVGGTAGANVLTF.

The CDR3 spells CASSLGLAGLHEQYF. The CDR3 DNA follows: TGTGCCAGCAGCTTAGGACTAGCGGGTCTCCACGAGCAGTACTTC. The J gene is TRBJ2-7, the V gene TRBV7-9, with 10 positions matching TRBD2. CDR3 size: 15 residues. Trimming removed 1 base from V and 5 bases from J; junction bases left unmatched: 5. Germline values: CDR1 SEHNR, CDR2 FQNEAQ (reference sequence).

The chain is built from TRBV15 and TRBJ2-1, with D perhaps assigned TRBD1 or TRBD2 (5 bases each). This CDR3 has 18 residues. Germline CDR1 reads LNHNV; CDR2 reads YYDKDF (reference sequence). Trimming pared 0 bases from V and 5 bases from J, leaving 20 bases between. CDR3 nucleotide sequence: TGTGCCACCAGCAGAGATCCTACACCGGGACGCTCGGACAATGAGCAGTTCTTC. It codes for CATSRDPTPGRSDNEQFF.

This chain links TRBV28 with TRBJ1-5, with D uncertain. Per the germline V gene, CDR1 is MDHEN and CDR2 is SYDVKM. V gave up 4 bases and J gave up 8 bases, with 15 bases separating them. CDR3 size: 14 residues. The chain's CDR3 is CASSSIMDSKPQHF. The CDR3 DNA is TGTGCCAGCAGTTCAATCATGGACTCTAAGCCCCAGCATTTT.

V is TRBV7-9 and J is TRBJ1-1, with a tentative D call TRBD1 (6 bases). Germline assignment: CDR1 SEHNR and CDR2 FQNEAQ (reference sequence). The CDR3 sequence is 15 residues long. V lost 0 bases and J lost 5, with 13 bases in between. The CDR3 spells CASSLAQGIKTEAFF. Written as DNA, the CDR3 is TGTGCCAGCAGCTTAGCGCAGGGGATCAAGACTGAAGCTTTCTTT.

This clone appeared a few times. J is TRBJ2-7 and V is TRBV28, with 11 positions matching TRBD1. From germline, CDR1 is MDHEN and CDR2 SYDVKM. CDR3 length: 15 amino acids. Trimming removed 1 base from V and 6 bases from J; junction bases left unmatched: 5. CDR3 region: CASSLYGDRGTEQYF. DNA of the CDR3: TGTGCCAGCAGTTTATACGGGGACAGGGGGACCGAGCAGTACTTC.